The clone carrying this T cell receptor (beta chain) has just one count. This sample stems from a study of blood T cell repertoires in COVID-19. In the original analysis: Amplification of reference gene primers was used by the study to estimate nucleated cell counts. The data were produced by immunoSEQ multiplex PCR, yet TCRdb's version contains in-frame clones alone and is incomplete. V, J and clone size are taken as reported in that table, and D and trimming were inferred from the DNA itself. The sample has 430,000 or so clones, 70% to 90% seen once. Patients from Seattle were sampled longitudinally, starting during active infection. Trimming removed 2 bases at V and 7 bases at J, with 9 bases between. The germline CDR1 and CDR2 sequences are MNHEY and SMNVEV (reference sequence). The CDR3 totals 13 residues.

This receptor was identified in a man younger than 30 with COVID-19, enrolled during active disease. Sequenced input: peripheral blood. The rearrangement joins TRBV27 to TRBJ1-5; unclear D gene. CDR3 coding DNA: TGTGCCAGCAGTTTAGCCGGGATCCAGCCCCAGCATTTT. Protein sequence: CASSLAGIQPQHF.